The rows below give T cell receptor beta chains drawn from one sample of a study of regulatory T cells in long-lasting Graves disease. Via MiXCR, TCRdb re-called the multiplex PCR reads, giving one row per CDR3 protein. The sample yields some 350,000 distinct CDR3 sequences, 15% to 20% seen once. The data were also submitted as part of a second study, on T cells in Graves' hyperthyroidism and ophthalmopathy.

Sequenced material: peripheral blood mononuclear cells (PBMCs), taken at new diagnosis, from a patient treated with antithyroid drugs. The receptors were gathered from a woman aged 18-29 years with Graves disease. Each CDR3 is given with its conserved first and last residue. D genes are given only for firm matches. Rows may omit the clone size; those that give it use once, few, many or a size class.

TRBJ2-1 | TRBV9 | TRBD1 | many | TGTGCCAGCAGCGTAGCATGGGGCAGGGCTACAGGGGTTGATGAGCAGTTCTTC | CASSVAWGRATGVDEQFF
TRBJ2-5 | TRBV7-8 | TRBD2 | . | TGTGCCAGCAGCCCGCGGGGGATTGAGGAGACCCAGTACTTC | CASSPRGIEETQYF
TRBJ1-5 | TRBV6-2/TRBV6-3 | . | few | TGTGCCAGCAGCCTAGACACTAATCAGCCCCAGCATTTT | CASSLDTNQPQHF
TRBJ1-5 | TRBV5-8 | . | few | TGTGCCAGCAGCTTAGTCTCGACAGCTGGATATAGCAATCAGCCCCAGCATTTT | CASSLVSTAGYSNQPQHF
TRBJ2-3 | TRBV7-9 | . | . | TGTGCCGACGTTAAGCCCACCATGAGCACAGATACGCAGTATTTT | CADVKPTMSTDTQYF
TRBJ1-1 | TRBV3-1 | . | many | TGTGCCAGCAGCCGCCTTCGAACCGTGACGGCCCGAGTAACTGAAGCTTTCTTT | CASSRLRTVTARVTEAFF
TRBJ1-1 | TRBV3-1 | . | . | TGTGCCAGCAGGGTTCTGGGATCGAACACTGAAGCTTTCTTT | CASRVLGSNTEAFF
TRBJ2-3 | TRBV28 | . | many | TGTGCCAGCAGCCCAGGACTAACAGATACGCAGTATTTT | CASSPGLTDTQYF
TRBJ1-1 | TRBV6-2/TRBV6-3 | . | many | TGTGCCAGCAGTTACGGCAAAGAGAACACTGAAGCTTTCTTT | CASSYGKENTEAFF
TRBJ1-1 | TRBV25-1 | . | few | TGTGCCAGCAGTGAGAGGGGATTTGGTACTGAAGCTTTCTTT | CASSERGFGTEAFF
TRBJ2-1 | TRBV2 | TRBD2 | many | TGTGCCAGCAGACTAGCGGAAGATAGAGCAGAGCAGTTCTTC | CASRLAEDRAEQFF
TRBJ1-5 | TRBV28 | TRBD1 | many | TGTGCCAGCAGATACGGGACAGGGGTAGGTGGCCAGCCCCAGCATTTT | CASRYGTGVGGQPQHF
TRBJ1-6 | TRBV3-1 | TRBD1 | . | TGTGCCAGCAGCGTCCTCCCCACCGGGACAGGGGACTCACCCCTCCACTTT | CASSVLPTGTGDSPLHF
TRBJ2-2 | TRBV6-1 | TRBD1 | . | TGTGCCAGGGGGACAGTTAACACCGGGGAGCTGTTTTTT | CARGTVNTGELFF
TRBJ2-7 | TRBV30 | . | many | TGTGCCTGGAGTATGGCAGGGACACACTACGAGCAGTACTTC | CAWSMAGTHYEQYF
TRBJ2-2 | TRBV9 | . | many | TGTGCCAGCAGCGTTACAGGTAGCACCGGGGAGCTGTTTTTT | CASSVTGSTGELFF
TRBJ2-1 | TRBV20-1 | . | few | TGCAGTGCTACTATTTGGAAATCGGGGAGCGGAGACTACAATGAGCAGTTCTTC | CSATIWKSGSGDYNEQFF
TRBJ2-3 | TRBV6-1 | TRBD2 | many | TGTGCCAGCAGTCCCTTACGCGGACTAGCGGCTAGCACAGATACGCAGTATTTT | CASSPLRGLAASTDTQYF
TRBJ2-1 | TRBV3-1 | . | . | TGTGCCAGCAGCCAAATTAACTATGAGCAGTTCTTC | CASSQINYEQFF
TRBJ1-5 | TRBV2 | . | few | TGTGCCAGCAGGGATACAGGGCCGCATCAGCCCCAGCATTTT | CASRDTGPHQPQHF
TRBJ2-5 | TRBV18 | TRBD2 | many | TGTGCCAGCTCACCACCGGGACTAGCGGGGGCCAAAGAGACCCAGTACTTC | CASSPPGLAGAKETQYF
TRBJ2-7 | TRBV27 | . | . | TGTGCCAGCAGTTTAATGGGGCCAGCCTACGAGCAGTACTTC | CASSLMGPAYEQYF
TRBJ2-5 | TRBV7-6 | TRBD2 | few | TGTGCCAGCAGCGCGGGAGATGTTGGTTCGGAGACCCAGTACTTC | CASSAGDVGSETQYF
TRBJ1-5 | TRBV20-1 | . | . | TGCAGTGCTAGAGGGTGGCAGGGCAATCAGCCCCAGCATTTT | CSARGWQGNQPQHF
TRBJ2-7 | TRBV20-1 | TRBD1 | . | TGCAGTGCTAGAGATTTGGGGCGTCCAGGACAGGGGACCTACGAGCAGTACTTC | CSARDLGRPGQGTYEQYF
TRBJ2-2 | TRBV19 | TRBD1 | . | TGTGCCAGTACCGAACTACAGGGGCCGAACACCGGGGAGCTGTTTTTT | CASTELQGPNTGELFF
TRBJ1-3 | TRBV7-8 | . | . | TGTGCCAGCAGCTTAACCGGGGCTGGAAACACCATATATTTT | CASSLTGAGNTIYF
TRBJ2-5 | TRBV10-2 | . | few | TGCGCCAGCAGTGAGCCCTTGGACGGGGACGAAGAGACCCAGTACTTC | CASSEPLDGDEETQYF
TRBJ1-2 | TRBV9 | TRBD1 | . | TGTGCCAGCAGCCCCGCAGGGGGGGGCTATGGCTACACCTTC | CASSPAGGGYGYTF
TRBJ2-4 | TRBV29-1 | . | . | TGCAGCGTTGTATCCCTACTAGCCAAAGACATTCAGTACTTC | CSVVSLLAKDIQYF
TRBJ1-4 | TRBV10-2 | . | few | TGCGCCAGCAGCGACCTTCAGAGGGGAAAACTGTTTTTT | CASSDLQRGKLFF
TRBJ1-1 | TRBV12-3/TRBV12-4 | TRBD1 | many | TGTGCCAGCAGTCGACCGGGACAGGGGTATACTGAAGCTTTCTTT | CASSRPGQGYTEAFF
TRBJ2-7 | TRBV5-1 | . | . | TGCGCCAGCAGCTTGGGGTCCAGGGAAGGTTACGAGCAGTACTTC | CASSLGSREGYEQYF
TRBJ1-3 | TRBV5-5 | . | . | TGTGCCAGCAGCTTGGAAGGCAGGGGCTCTGGAAACACCATATATTTT | CASSLEGRGSGNTIYF
TRBJ1-2 | TRBV5-6 | . | . | TGTGCCAGCAGCTCGCGGGACCTCTACACCTTC | CASSSRDLYTF
TRBJ2-7 | TRBV20-1 | . | . | TGCAGTGCCAGCAGCCAAGGACTAACTCGTAACGAGCAGTACTTC | CSASSQGLTRNEQYF
TRBJ2-3 | TRBV14 | TRBD2 | many | TGTGCCAGCAGCCTAACGCGGGCCGGGGGGGCAGATACGCAGTATTTT | CASSLTRAGGADTQYF
TRBJ2-7 | TRBV3-1 | . | many | TGTGCCAGTACCCGCCGTGGATCCTACGAGCAGTACTTC | CASTRRGSYEQYF
TRBJ2-1 | TRBV29-1 | . | . | TGCAGCGTTCAAAGTAGTAACACAGGGATCGGCTCCTACAATGAGCAGTTCTTC | CSVQSSNTGIGSYNEQFF
TRBJ2-7 | TRBV6-1 | TRBD1 | many | TGTGCCAGCAGGGCGGGACAGGGGGCTGTCGACGAGCAGTACTTC | CASRAGQGAVDEQYF
TRBJ2-1 | TRBV24-1 | . | few | TGTGCCACCAGCACAGGGCAGAGCTCCTACAATGAGCAGTTCTTC | CATSTGQSSYNEQFF
TRBJ2-3 | TRBV20-1 | TRBD2 | many | TGCAGTGCTCGCCCATACGGGGCTAGCGGCAGTACAGATACGCAGTATTTT | CSARPYGASGSTDTQYF
TRBJ2-6 | TRBV19 | . | few | TGTGCCAGTAGTAAGCAGGGTATTGGGGCCAACGTCCTGACTTTC | CASSKQGIGANVLTF
TRBJ1-1 | TRBV19 | . | . | TGTGCCACCGCGCGGGGGTCCGCTTTGAACACTGAAGCTTTCTTT | CATARGSALNTEAFF
TRBJ1-5 | TRBV20-1 | TRBD1 | many | TGCAGTGCTCCAGGGGGAATCAATCAGCCCCAGCATTTT | CSAPGGINQPQHF
TRBJ1-2 | TRBV2 | TRBD1 | many | TGTGCCAGCACCCAGGACAGGGGGTATGGCTACACCTTC | CASTQDRGYGYTF
TRBJ2-7 | TRBV10-3 | . | many | TGTGCCATCAGTGAGTTAGGGGGAGATTACGAGCAGTACTTC | CAISELGGDYEQYF
TRBJ2-2 | TRBV2 | . | few | TGTGCCAGCACGGGTCCGAACACCGGGGAGCTGTTTTTT | CASTGPNTGELFF
TRBJ1-1 | TRBV7-9 | TRBD1 | few | TGTGCCAGCAGCCCCGGGACAGTTCTATTGAACACTGAAGCTTTCTTT | CASSPGTVLLNTEAFF
TRBJ1-5 | TRBV11-2 | . | many | TGTGCCAGCAGCCTGGACAGCGGGCAGCCCCAGCATTTT | CASSLDSGQPQHF
TRBJ2-3 | TRBV7-9 | TRBD1 | . | TGTGCCAGCAGCTTAGTTACAGGGGGCTTAACAGATACGCAGTATTTT | CASSLVTGGLTDTQYF
TRBJ2-7 | TRBV29-1 | . | many | TGCAGCGTACTCCGGGACACTGTTTGGGACGAGCAGTACTTC | CSVLRDTVWDEQYF
TRBJ2-3 | TRBV10-3 | . | . | TGTGCCATCAGTGGGGAGGATGCAGATACGCAGTATTTT | CAISGEDADTQYF
TRBJ2-3 | TRBV6-1 | TRBD2 | many | TGTGCCAGCAGCCCTTCACTAGCGGGAGTACATACGCAGTATTTT | CASSPSLAGVHTQYF